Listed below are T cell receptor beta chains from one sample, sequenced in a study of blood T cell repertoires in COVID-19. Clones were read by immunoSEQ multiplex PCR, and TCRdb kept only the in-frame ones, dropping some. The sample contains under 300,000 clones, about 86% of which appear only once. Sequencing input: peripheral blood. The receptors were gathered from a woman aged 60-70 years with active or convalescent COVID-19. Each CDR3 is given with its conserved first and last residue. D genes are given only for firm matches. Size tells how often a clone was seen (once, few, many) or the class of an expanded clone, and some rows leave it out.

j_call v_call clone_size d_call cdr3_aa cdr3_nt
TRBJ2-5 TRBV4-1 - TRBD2 CASSQGLAGMETQYF TGCGCCAGCAGCCAAGGCCTAGCGGGCATGGAGACCCAGTACTTC
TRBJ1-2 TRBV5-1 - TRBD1 CASSDLQGASFGYTF TGCGCCAGCAGCGACCTACAGGGGGCGTCGTTTGGCTACACCTTC
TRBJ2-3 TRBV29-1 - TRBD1 CSVDPPGTGGTDTQYF TGCAGCGTTGATCCGCCCGGGACAGGGGGGACAGATACGCAGTATTTT
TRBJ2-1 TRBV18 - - CASSPMASYNEQFF TGTGCCAGCTCCCCAATGGCCTCCTACAATGAGCAGTTCTTC
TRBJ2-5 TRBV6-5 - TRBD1 CASQQGMKETQYF TGTGCCAGCCAACAGGGGATGAAAGAGACCCAGTACTTC
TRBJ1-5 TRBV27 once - CASSSFVDRYQPQHF TGTGCCAGCAGTTCCTTTGTTGACAGGTATCAGCCCCAGCATTTT
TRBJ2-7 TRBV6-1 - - CASSDRGRTYEQYF TGTGCCAGCAGTGACAGGGGTCGGACCTACGAGCAGTACTTC
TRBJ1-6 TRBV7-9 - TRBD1 CASSLGGTGIGSPLHF TGTGCCAGCAGCTTAGGTGGGACAGGGATTGGGTCACCCCTCCACTTT
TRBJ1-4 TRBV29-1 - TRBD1 CSVGRQGATVGEREKLFF TGCAGCGTTGGAAGACAGGGGGCTACCGTAGGAGAACGTGAAAAACTGTTTTTT
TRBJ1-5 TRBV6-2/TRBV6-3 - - CASSHGGYGGNQPQHF TGTGCCAGCAGCCACGGTGGGTACGGAGGCAATCAGCCCCAGCATTTT
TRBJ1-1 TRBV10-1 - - CASSESQGVLAEAFF TGCGCCAGCAGTGAGTCGCAAGGGGTGTTGGCTGAAGCTTTCTTT
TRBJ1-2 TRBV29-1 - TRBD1 CSVEPAGGPGYTF TGCAGCGTTGAGCCGGCAGGGGGCCCTGGCTACACCTTC
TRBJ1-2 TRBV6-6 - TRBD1 CASSPVWDRGLHINYGYTF TGTGCCAGCAGTCCAGTCTGGGACAGGGGCCTACATATCAACTATGGCTACACCTTC
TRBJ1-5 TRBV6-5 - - CASTLGRGANQPQHF TGTGCCAGCACTTTGGGGAGGGGCGCCAATCAGCCCCAGCATTTT
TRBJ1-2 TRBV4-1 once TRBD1 CASSQDFRGPRGYTF TGCGCCAGCAGTCAAGATTTCAGGGGGCCTAGGGGCTACACCTTC
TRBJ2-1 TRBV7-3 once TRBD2 CASSPGGADYDEQFF TGTGCCAGCAGCCCCGGGGGGGCCGATTACGATGAGCAGTTCTTC